Detailed here is one T cell receptor beta chain. These data are taken from a study of blood T cell repertoires in COVID-19. Study at large: Sample material is recorded as cDNA or gDNA derived from T cells, B-cell-depleted T cells, or PBMCs.

The CDR3 has 14 amino acids. Trimming cost V 4 bases and J 4 bases, with 13 bases left between them. The germline V gene encodes CDR1 SEHNR and CDR2 FQNEAQ (reference sequence). Original handling: Nucleated cell number was recorded as an estimate derived from reference gene primer amplification. Method: immunoSEQ multiplex PCR; TCRdb's copy keeps in-frame clones and lacks some. V and J calls and clone size are those listed in that table; D and trimming were worked out from the DNA. The table has approximately 300,000 clones, 89% seen once; the top ten hold around 4.8%. Everyone who took part was roughly 18 to 89 years old, and they came from 24 US areas.

The V call is TRBV7-9, the J call TRBJ1-2, with D possibly TRBD1 on 5 matching bases. The source material was PBMCs or T cells enriched from blood (not recorded which). The TCR comes from a man aged 60 to 69 who had recovered from COVID-19. CDR3 amino acids: CASSYHQGLYGYTF. In DNA form, the CDR3 reads TGTGCCAGCAGCTATCATCAGGGCCTCTATGGCTACACCTTC.